These T cell receptor beta chains were read from a single sample in a study of T cells in Graves' hyperthyroidism and ophthalmopathy. TCRdb used MiXCR to reprocess the multiplex PCR reads, holding one entry per CDR3 protein. The profile shows 450,000 to 700,000 distinct CDR3 sequences, around 45% of them singletons. Sequencing input: peripheral blood or thyroid tissue (not recorded which). The receptors stem from an adult woman with Graves' disease, either hyperthyroidism or ophthalmopathy (not recorded which). Each CDR3 is given without its conserved first and last residue. The D gene is left open where the match is weak.

d_gene,v_gene,CDR3aa
NA,TRBV7-3,ASSLYPTGNEQY
NA,TRBV4-1,ASSQYVRVADTEAF
TRBD1,TRBV5-1,ASSLADGQGGGETQY
NA,TRBV19,ASSTQSVTGELF
NA,TRBV7-9,ASSSTGVETQY
TRBD1,TRBV29-1,SVGTAGANVLT
TRBD2,TRBV2,ASSDSSGRAVETQY
NA,TRBV7-9,ASSLSGTHTIY
TRBD1,TRBV20-1,SAYTRDRENQPQH
NA,TRBV6-1,ASSAPVGELF
TRBD1,TRBV4-1,ASSHPQGGNQPQH
NA,TRBV6-4,ASSDSGGGEKLF
NA,TRBV5-1,ASSLGGLASGNTIY
NA,TRBV15,ATSSLEGPLH
NA,TRBV12-3/TRBV12-4,ASSLLEGGGELF
TRBD1,TRBV25-1,ASKDRLNEKLF
NA,TRBV7-9,ASTRGANYGYT
NA,TRBV28,ASSPQAGNTIY
TRBD2,TRBV27,ASRVAGTDGQY
TRBD1,TRBV24-1,ATSDRGTGPNALT
NA,TRBV24-1,ATSDLEGDGYT
NA,TRBV18,ASSPPGYYEQY
NA,TRBV5-6,ASSFGTFGNTIY
NA,TRBV7-2,ASSSGYVTQY
NA,TRBV20-1,SARGPSELGYT
TRBD1,TRBV4-1,ASSQRGQGSYEQY
NA,TRBV6-5,ASEGGYERKLF
NA,TRBV5-6,ASSYTDRTYEQY
NA,TRBV7-8,ASSLGVSGGSEAF